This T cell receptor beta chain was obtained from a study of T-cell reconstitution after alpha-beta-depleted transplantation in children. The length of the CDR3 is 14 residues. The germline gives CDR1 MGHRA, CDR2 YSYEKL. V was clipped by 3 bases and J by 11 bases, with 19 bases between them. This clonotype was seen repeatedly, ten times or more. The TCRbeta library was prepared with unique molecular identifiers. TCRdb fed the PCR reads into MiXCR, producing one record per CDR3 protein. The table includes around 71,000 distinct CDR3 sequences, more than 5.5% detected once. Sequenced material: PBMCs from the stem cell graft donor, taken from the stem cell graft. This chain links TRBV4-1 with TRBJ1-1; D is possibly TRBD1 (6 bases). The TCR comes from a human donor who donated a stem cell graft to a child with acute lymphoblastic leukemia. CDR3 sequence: CASSQTYGRQGAFF. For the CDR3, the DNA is TGCGCCAGCAGCCAGACATACGGGAGGCAGGGGGCTTTCTTT.